What follows are 14 T cell receptor beta chains derived from one specimen sequenced in a study of T cell responses to AZD1222 COVID-19 vaccine (dated by TCRdb to about 2021). Sample time point, as interpreted from the label and publication: baseline before first vaccination. Receptor amplification or capture employed the immunoSEQ multiplex PCR assay. TCRdb mirrors the immuneACCESS table, restricted to in-frame sequences. Some clones are absent from its copies; in checked studies, under half trace to an unresolved V gene, and the reason for the others is unknown. The sample table contains about 50,000 clones; only one count was recorded for over 70% of them. The ten largest clones capture roughly 14% of the sample. Sequenced material: peripheral blood, taken on day 0 of AZD1222 vaccination. These receptors came from an adult in good health.

The J gene is TRBJ1-6, the V gene TRBV5-8; the D is unclear. Germline assignment: CDR1 SGHTS and CDR2 YDEGEE. This CDR3 spans 15 amino acids. V was shortened by 2 bases and J by 9 bases, with 15 bases between the two germline ends. The CDR3 bases are TGTGCCAGCAGCTTTTCTTGGAGTGACGGTTCACCCCTCCACTTT. This encodes CASSFSWSDGSPLHF. The variable domain in full, with the rest retrieved from reference TRBV5-8 and TRBJ1-6, is EAGVTQSPTHLIKTRGQQATLRCSPISGHTSVYWYQQALGLGLQFLLWYDEGEERNRGNFPPRFSGRQFPNYSSELNVNALELEDSALYLCASSFSWSDGSPLHFGNGTRLTVT.

The chain joins TRBV7-9 to TRBJ2-5, with D unresolved. V was shortened by 5 bases and J by 1 base, with 8 bases between the two germline ends. CDR1 SEHNR and CDR2 FQNEAQ come from the germline V gene (reference sequence). The CDR3 runs 13 residues. The CDR3 DNA sequence: TGTGCCAGCAGCCCGAGGACCCAAGAGACCCAGTACTTC. It is translated as CASSPRTQETQYF. The variable domain in full, completed from reference TRBV7-9 and TRBJ2-5, reads DTGVSQNPRHKITKRGQNVTFRCDPISEHNRLYWYRQTLGQGPEFLTYFQNEAQLEKSRLLSDRFSAERPKGSFSTLEIQRTEQGDSAMYLCASSPRTQETQYFGPGTRLLVL.

V and J are TRBV11-3 and TRBJ2-1; 13 bases match TRBD2. This CDR3 contains 16 residues. Germline loops: CDR1 SGHNT, CDR2 YENEEA. Trimming cost V 5 bases and J 10 bases; bases outside gene matches: 11. CDR3 region: CASSRRTSGSLREQFF. The CDR3 DNA reads TGTGCCAGCAGCAGACGGACTAGCGGGAGCCTTAGGGAGCAGTTCTTC. The full variable domain, rest sourced from reference TRBV11-3 and TRBJ2-1, is EAGVVQSPRYKIIEKKQPVAFWCNPISGHNTLYWYLQNLGQGPELLIRYENEEAVDDSQLPKDRFSAERLKGVDSTLKIQPAELGDSAVYLCASSRRTSGSLREQFFGPGTRLTVL.

V is TRBV11-3 and J is TRBJ2-6; tentative D call: TRBD2 (6 bases). This CDR3 has 15 amino acids. The germline V gene has CDR1 SGHNT and CDR2 YENEEA. The V end was cut by 4 bases, the J end by 4 bases, with 11 bases between. CDR3 amino acids: CASSSEGPGANVLTF. The CDR3 DNA reads TGTGCCAGCAGCTCGGAGGGCCCCGGGGCCAACGTCCTGACTTTC.

V gene TRBV7-9 combines with J gene TRBJ2-2; 11 bases match TRBD2. Losses at the gene ends were 10 bases for V and 5 bases for J; bases not matched to a gene: 12. The length of the CDR3 is 16 residues. Per germline, CDR1 SEHNR and CDR2 FQNEAQ (reference sequence). CDR3 DNA: TGTGCCAACCCCGGGAGGACTAGCGGGCCGACCGGGGAGCTGTTTTTT. Translating it yields CANPGRTSGPTGELFF. Full variable domain (missing parts from reference TRBV7-9 and TRBJ2-2): DTGVSQNPRHKITKRGQNVTFRCDPISEHNRLYWYRQTLGQGPEFLTYFQNEAQLEKSRLLSDRFSAERPKGSFSTLEIQRTEQGDSAMYLCANPGRTSGPTGELFFGEGSRLTVL.

The chain employs TRBV6-5 and TRBJ2-2; D unresolved. Trimming pared 3 bases from V and 5 bases from J, leaving 7 bases between. Germline V lookup: CDR1 MNHEY, CDR2 SVGAGI. The CDR3 contains 13 residues. CDR3 nucleotides: TGTGCCAGCAGTTATGGCACAACCGGGGAGCTGTTTTTT. It specifies CASSYGTTGELFF.

This chain links TRBV11-2 with TRBJ2-2, with a tentative D call TRBD2 (6 bases). Trimming pared 5 bases from V and 5 bases from J, leaving 9 bases between. Germline assignment: CDR1 SGHAT and CDR2 FQNNGV. The CDR3 consists of 13 residues. The CDR3 reads CASSLSGTGELFF. In DNA, the CDR3 is TGTGCCAGCAGCCTCAGCGGGACCGGGGAGCTGTTTTTT.

The chain joins TRBV19 to TRBJ2-3; D not certain. The germline gives CDR1 LNHDA, CDR2 SQIVND (reference sequence). Between the trimmed V and J ends, which lost 7 bases and 7 bases, there was a span of 15 bases. CDR3 length: 13 amino acids. The CDR3 loop is CASKGIDRYTQYF. In nucleotides, the CDR3 is TGTGCCAGTAAAGGCATTGATAGATATACGCAGTATTTT.

This sequence joins TRBV6-4 and TRBJ2-1; TRBD2 is a possible D gene (5 bases). Trimming took 2 bases from V and 7 from J, leaving 18 bases between them. This CDR3 spans 16 amino acids. Germline V lookup: CDR1 MRHNA, CDR2 SNTAGT. CDR3 in DNA: TGTGCCAGCAGTGACGCGGACTCCCGGACCTGGAATGAGCAGTTCTTC. Protein product: CASSDADSRTWNEQFF.

The chain employs TRBV5-1 and TRBJ1-6, with D uncertain. The V gene's germline CDR1 is SGHRS and CDR2 YFSETQ. The V and J ends lost 0 bases and 3 bases respectively, with 13 bases between them. The CDR3 has 17 amino acids. CDR3 region: CASSLGEWVGYNSPLHF. The DNA for the CDR3 is TGCGCCAGCAGCTTGGGAGAGTGGGTCGGCTATAATTCACCCCTCCACTTT.

In DNA, the CDR3 is TGTGCCACCAGCGCCGGACAGGCAAATTCACCCCTCCACTTT. Residues: CATSAGQANSPLHF. The chain is built from TRBV24-1 and TRBJ1-6; 7 nucleotides agree with TRBD1. Per germline, CDR1 KGHDR and CDR2 SFDVKD. V dropped 7 bases and J dropped 7; count of bases not matched to a gene: 6. The CDR3 is 14 residues long.

This clone was picked up a small number of times. The V call is TRBV5-4, the J call TRBJ2-1; D remains unclear. The CDR3 totals 16 residues. The V end lost 1 base, the J end lost 4 bases, and 15 bases lay between the germline ends. CDR1 and CDR2 (germline): SGHNT, YYREEE (reference sequence). CDR3 protein: CASSLKELASYNEQFF. The CDR3 DNA sequence: TGTGCCAGCAGCTTGAAGGAGTTAGCAAGTTACAATGAGCAGTTCTTC. Combining the CDR3 with reference TRBV5-4 and TRBJ2-1 gives the whole variable domain ETGVTQSPTHLIKTRGQQVTLRCSSQSGHNTVSWYQQALGQGPQFIFQYYREEENGRGNFPPRFSGLQFPNYSSELNVNALELDDSALYLCASSLKELASYNEQFFGPGTRLTVL.

This clone was seen only a few times. The rearrangement joins TRBV3-1 (or the pseudogene TRBV3-2) to TRBJ2-6; D perhaps matches TRBD1 (5 bases). V was shortened by 3 bases and J by 0 bases, with 9 bases between the two germline ends. This CDR3 spans 16 amino acids. From germline, CDR1 is LGHDT and CDR2 YNNKEL (reference sequence). CDR3 sequence (DNA): TGTGCCAGCAGCCATCGCAGGGCCTCTGGGGCCAACGTCCTGACTTTC. This encodes CASSHRRASGANVLTF.

This chain links TRBV6-5 with TRBJ1-1; D is perhaps TRBD1 (5 bases). The CDR3 spans 15 residues. Trimming cost V 0 bases and J 2 bases, with 10 bases left between them. CDR1 and CDR2 from the germline V gene are MNHEY and SVGAGI. The CDR3 loop is CASSYSGPSNTEAFF. CDR3 in DNA: TGTGCCAGCAGTTACTCGGGACCGTCAAACACTGAAGCTTTCTTT.